A single count supports the clone carrying this T cell receptor (beta chain). These data originate in a study of shared clonotypes between healthy human individuals. The CDR3 totals 15 residues. Germline V gives CDR1 SGHNT, CDR2 YENEEA. Trimming removed 1 base from V and 5 bases from J, with 15 bases in between. The assay was immunoSEQ multiplex PCR, and TCRdb's table has in-frame clones only and misses some. The sample holds approximately 2.5 million clones; over 85% are singletons and the top ten take roughly 0.39%. The receptor comes from a man aged 18 to 30 in good health. Some clones in this sample may be carry-over from other donors' samples. The genes are TRBV11-3 and TRBJ2-7, with D tentatively TRBD1 or TRBD2 (5 bases each). The sequenced sample consisted of naive CD4+ T cells from PBMCs. The sample's subset: CD45RA+ positively selected. The CDR3: CASSLGPPGTHEQYF. The CDR3 DNA follows: TGTGCCAGCAGCTTAGGCCCCCCAGGGACCCACGAGCAGTACTTC. Drawing the rest from reference TRBV11-3 and TRBJ2-7, the complete variable domain is EAGVVQSPRYKIIEKKQPVAFWCNPISGHNTLYWYLQNLGQGPELLIRYENEEAVDDSQLPKDRFSAERLKGVDSTLKIQPAELGDSAVYLCASSLGPPGTHEQYFGPGTRLTVT.